The TCR beta chain described here comes from a study of T-cell memory formation after mild COVID-19. Via MiXCR, TCRdb re-called the 5' RACE reads, giving one row per CDR3 protein. Counted here are 150,000 or so distinct CDR3 sequences, 25% to 40% occurring once; the ten biggest clones make up about 11%. V lost 6 bases and J lost 2; bases outside the gene matches: 8. There are 15 residues in the CDR3. Germline values: CDR1 MNHEY, CDR2 SVGEGT. Material: PBMCs or a T cell subset sorted from them (not recorded which). The sequence was collected from an adult woman who had mild COVID-19 (a few samples of this study predate the infection). Cell type and time point are not known. The chain links TRBV6-2 or TRBV6-3 to TRBJ2-7; 9 bases fit TRBD2. The CDR3 DNA reads as TGTGCCAGCAGCACCTCTAGCGGGAAGCCCTACGAGCAGTACTTC. Protein sequence: CASSTSSGKPYEQYF.